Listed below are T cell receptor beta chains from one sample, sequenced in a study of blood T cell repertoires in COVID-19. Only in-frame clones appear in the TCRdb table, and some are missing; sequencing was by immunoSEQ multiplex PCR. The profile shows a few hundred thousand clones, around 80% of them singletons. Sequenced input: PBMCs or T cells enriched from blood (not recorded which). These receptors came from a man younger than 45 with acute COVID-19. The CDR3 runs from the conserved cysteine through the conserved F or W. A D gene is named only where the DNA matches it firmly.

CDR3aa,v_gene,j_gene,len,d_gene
CASSLDASGEQYF,TRBV4-2,TRBJ2-7,13,NA
CASSAHGGAGNTIYF,TRBV2,TRBJ1-3,15,NA
CASSSADRVGEAFF,TRBV7-9,TRBJ1-1,14,TRBD1
CASSSGQAPEAFF,TRBV18,TRBJ1-1,13,NA
CASSQQGTNEKLFF,TRBV4-1,TRBJ1-4,14,NA
CATSRSFATGSEAFF,TRBV15,TRBJ1-1,15,NA
CASSAPAGGDSYEQYF,TRBV5-5,TRBJ2-7,16,TRBD2
CASRRDSTLYEQYF,TRBV7-9,TRBJ2-7,14,TRBD1
CASSEGLYGYTF,TRBV6-1,TRBJ1-2,12,NA
CASSLRQGKNTEAFF,TRBV7-9,TRBJ1-1,15,TRBD1
CASGLPQQGGGTEAFF,TRBV12-5,TRBJ1-1,16,TRBD1
CASSYSGTVTNTIYF,TRBV6-5,TRBJ1-3,15,TRBD1
CSVLPGGGTEAFF,TRBV29-1,TRBJ1-1,13,NA
CASSPGKGNYGYTF,TRBV19,TRBJ1-2,14,NA
CASSDSAGGGYTF,TRBV6-5,TRBJ1-2,13,TRBD1
CSVEVQDSSYGYTF,TRBV29-1,TRBJ1-2,14,NA
CASSEQGAREETQYF,TRBV5-1,TRBJ2-5,15,TRBD1
CAISESWAQGLLNQPQHF,TRBV10-3,TRBJ1-5,18,NA
CASSPGAGGNTEAFF,TRBV18,TRBJ1-1,15,TRBD1
CASSERGGVNTEAFF,TRBV2,TRBJ1-1,15,NA
CASSQAVGDRANNSPLHF,TRBV4-1,TRBJ1-6,18,TRBD1
CASSLERVGNYGYTF,TRBV4-1,TRBJ1-2,15,NA
CASSQTPYSNQPQHF,TRBV3-1/TRBV3-2,TRBJ1-5,15,NA
CASSLGPPGTGAYGYTF,TRBV7-2,TRBJ1-2,17,TRBD1
CASSQLAKNIQYF,TRBV19,TRBJ2-4,13,NA
CASSHSGGGYNEQFF,TRBV5-1,TRBJ2-1,15,TRBD2
CASSQDGPGYGYTF,TRBV4-1,TRBJ1-2,14,NA
CASRAGGITEAFF,TRBV25-1,TRBJ1-1,13,TRBD1
CASSRNQGSDGYTF,TRBV3-1/TRBV3-2,TRBJ1-2,14,NA
CASSERGIEQFF,TRBV6-1,TRBJ2-1,12,NA
CASSARTGGTDTQYF,TRBV10-1,TRBJ2-3,15,TRBD1
CASSYSGLGKQFF,TRBV6-5,TRBJ2-1,13,NA
CSVVAAKETQYF,TRBV29-1,TRBJ2-5,12,NA
CASSVSGTGATEAFF,TRBV5-1,TRBJ1-1,15,NA
CASSLQRGGTEAFF,TRBV11-2,TRBJ1-1,14,NA
CASSFGGDRVYEQYF,TRBV5-4,TRBJ2-7,15,TRBD1
CASSFSGFYEQYF,TRBV5-6,TRBJ2-7,13,NA
CASSVVGQGAFWELFF,TRBV9,TRBJ2-2,16,TRBD1
CASSRAGAEAFF,TRBV27,TRBJ1-1,12,NA
CASSIPRGAHYGYTF,TRBV28,TRBJ1-2,15,NA
CATSRWMGLGSYEQYF,TRBV15,TRBJ2-7,16,NA
CASSVRVSETQYF,TRBV27,TRBJ2-5,13,NA
CASSSGQVGDGELFF,TRBV7-3,TRBJ2-2,15,TRBD1
CASSRNRDSITAFF,TRBV7-3,TRBJ1-1,14,TRBD1
CASSRGQGGGEQYF,TRBV6-5,TRBJ2-7,14,TRBD1
CASSQGWTYEQYF,TRBV6-5,TRBJ2-7,13,NA
CAWSLTGPPHVTQYF,TRBV30,TRBJ2-5,15,TRBD1
CASSEIIQTGAKLFF,TRBV2,TRBJ1-4,15,TRBD1
CASSPSQKMAGNTIYF,TRBV18,TRBJ1-3,16,NA